This T cell receptor (beta chain) comes out of a study of monozygotic twins with inflammatory bowel disease. The CDR3 is made up of 12 amino acids. Germline-derived CDR1 and CDR2 are DFQATT and SNEGSKA (reference sequence). Total RNA, at about 3,800 ng, went into every TCR library. TCRdb processed the 5' RACE reads again and assigns one entry to each CDR3 protein, with no DNA. The sample has some 200,000 distinct CDR3 sequences; the top ten hold roughly 1.5%. The V call is TRBV20-1, the J call TRBJ2-1; the TRBD2 assignment by TCRdb is unverifiable without DNA. This sequence was found in a human donor with ulcerative colitis or Crohn's disease, or a healthy co-twin of an affected twin (not recorded which). Sequenced sample: blood. Here the CDR3 reads CSVPTIRDEQFF.